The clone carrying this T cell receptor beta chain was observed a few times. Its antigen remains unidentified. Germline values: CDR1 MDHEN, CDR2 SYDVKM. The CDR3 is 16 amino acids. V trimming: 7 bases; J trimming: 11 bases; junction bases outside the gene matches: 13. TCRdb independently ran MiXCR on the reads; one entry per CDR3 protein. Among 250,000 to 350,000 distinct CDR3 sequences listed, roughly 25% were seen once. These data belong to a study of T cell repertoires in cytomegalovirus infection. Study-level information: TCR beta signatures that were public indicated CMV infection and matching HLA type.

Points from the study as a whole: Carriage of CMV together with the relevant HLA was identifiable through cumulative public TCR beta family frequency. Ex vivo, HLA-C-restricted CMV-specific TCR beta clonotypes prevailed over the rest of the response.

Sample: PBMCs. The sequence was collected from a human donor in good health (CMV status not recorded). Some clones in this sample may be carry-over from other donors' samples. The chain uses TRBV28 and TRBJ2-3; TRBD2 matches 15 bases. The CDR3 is CASIPSGTSGGWEQYF. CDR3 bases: TGTGCCAGCATCCCCTCTGGGACTAGCGGGGGGTGGGAGCAGTATTTT.